This is a list of T cell receptor beta chains from one sample in a study of cytomegalovirus exposure and HLA in healthy donors. The method was immunoSEQ multiplex PCR; TCRdb's version includes in-frame clones alone and lacks a portion of them. The data hold approximately 110,000 clones, with roughly 82% observed a single time. The sequenced sample consisted of PBMCs. All receptors derive from a woman aged 60 to 75 in good health and CMV-seropositive. CDR3s include the opening cysteine and the closing phenylalanine or tryptophan. Each record gives: D gene, J gene, clone size, V gene, CDR3 protein, CDR3 DNA. D genes are given only for firm matches. For some rows the clone size is stated as once, few or many, or as a class when expanded; others skip it.

>NA|TRBJ2-7|many|TRBV4-2
CASSQVGAPEGNEQYF
TGTGCCAGCAGCCAAGTGGGGGCCCCAGAAGGGAACGAGCAGTACTTC
>TRBD1|TRBJ2-7|NA|TRBV4-3
CASSPDRGRYEQYF
TGCGCCAGCAGCCCGGACAGGGGGCGTTACGAGCAGTACTTC
>NA|TRBJ1-2|NA|TRBV28
CASSFPGANYGYTF
TGTGCCAGCAGTTTCCCGGGGGCTAACTATGGCTACACCTTC
>TRBD1|TRBJ1-2|NA|TRBV6-1
CATHRTGGDGYTF
TGTGCCACCCACCGGACAGGGGGCGATGGCTACACCTTC
>NA|TRBJ2-5|NA|TRBV5-1
CASSISGMYQETQYF
TGCGCCAGCAGCATTAGCGGAATGTACCAAGAGACCCAGTACTTC
>TRBD1|TRBJ2-7|NA|TRBV29-1
CSVTTWTGSYEQYF
TGCAGCGTTACCACGTGGACAGGCTCCTACGAGCAGTACTTC
>TRBD1|TRBJ2-1|NA|TRBV7-2
CASSSIRDRGYNEQFF
TGTGCCAGCAGCTCGATCCGGGACAGGGGCTACAATGAGCAGTTCTTC
>NA|TRBJ2-3|NA|TRBV7-2
CASSLIADRDTQYF
TGTGCCAGCAGCTTAATAGCGGATCGGGATACGCAGTATTTT
>TRBD1|TRBJ1-3|few|TRBV7-9
CASSATDRGKSGNTIYF
TGTGCCAGCAGCGCAACCGACAGGGGAAAGTCTGGAAACACCATATATTTT
>TRBD1|TRBJ2-7|NA|TRBV27
CASSISGTGGEQYF
TGTGCCAGCAGTATCTCCGGGACAGGGGGCGAGCAGTACTTC
>NA|TRBJ1-5|NA|TRBV19
CASSPRGGPQHF
TGTGCCAGTAGCCCCCGCGGGGGGCCCCAGCATTTT
>TRBD1|TRBJ2-5|NA|TRBV6-5
CASSYGTGKGETQYF
TGTGCCAGCAGTTACGGGACAGGAAAGGGGGAGACCCAGTACTTC
>TRBD1|TRBJ1-2|NA|TRBV28
CASTSPTGALYGYTF
TGTGCCAGCACCTCCCCGACAGGGGCACTTTATGGCTACACCTTC
>TRBD2|TRBJ2-5|NA|TRBV28
CASSVAGGETQYF
TGTGCCAGCAGCGTAGCGGGGGGGGAGACCCAGTACTTC
>NA|TRBJ2-7|NA|TRBV29-1
CSVEVGLASYEQYF
TGCAGCGTTGAAGTGGGACTTGCCTCCTACGAGCAGTACTTC
>NA|TRBJ1-2|NA|TRBV19
CASSSRDTLSVYGYTF
TGTGCCAGTAGTTCCCGGGATACCCTCTCGGTCTATGGCTACACCTTC
>TRBD2|TRBJ2-7|few|TRBV7-9
CSSSLAGGGPYEQYF
TGTTCCAGCAGCTTAGCGGGAGGGGGGCCTTACGAGCAGTACTTC
>NA|TRBJ2-7|NA|TRBV29-1
CSVVWGVEQYF
TGCAGCGTTGTATGGGGAGTCGAGCAGTACTTC
>TRBD2|TRBJ2-1|NA|TRBV5-1
CASSLSSGGAYNEQFF
TGCGCCAGCAGCCTCTCTAGCGGGGGGGCCTACAATGAGCAGTTCTTC
>NA|TRBJ2-3|NA|TRBV11-2
CASSLFQRSTDTQYF
TGTGCCAGCAGCTTATTCCAGCGGAGCACAGATACGCAGTATTTT
>TRBD1|TRBJ1-4|NA|TRBV5-1
CASSLGQGARTNEKLFF
TGCGCCAGCAGCTTGGGACAGGGGGCGCGGACTAATGAAAAACTGTTTTTT
>NA|TRBJ1-4|NA|TRBV15
CATKTENNEKLFF
TGTGCCACCAAGACAGAAAATAATGAAAAACTGTTTTTT
>NA|TRBJ1-2|few|TRBV30
CAWSGWGGGYTF
TGTGCCTGGTCTGGGTGGGGGGGAGGCTACACCTTC
>NA|TRBJ2-5|NA|TRBV5-1
CASSGQGMGETQYF
TGCGCCAGCAGCGGGCAGGGTATGGGAGAGACCCAGTACTTC
>NA|TRBJ1-2|few|TRBV6-5
CASSLGTPYGYTF
TGTGCCAGCAGCCTCGGGACACCGTATGGCTACACCTTC
>NA|TRBJ2-7|NA|TRBV28
CASGLDYLLSYEQYF
TGTGCCAGCGGGCTCGACTACCTCCTTTCCTACGAGCAGTACTTC
>TRBD1|TRBJ1-1|NA|TRBV25-1
CASSEWTGEVGGTEAFF
TGTGCCAGCAGTGAATGGACAGGGGAGGTTGGCGGCACTGAAGCTTTCTTT
>TRBD2|TRBJ2-7|NA|TRBV5-6
CASSLGAVGGGYEQYF
TGTGCCAGCAGCTTGGGTGCGGTTGGCGGGGGCTACGAGCAGTACTTC
>TRBD2|TRBJ2-2|few|TRBV7-3
CASGFSGVNTGELFF
TGTGCCAGCGGATTTAGCGGGGTTAACACCGGGGAGCTGTTTTTT
>TRBD1|TRBJ1-1|NA|TRBV5-1
CASSPPTGEISTEAFF
TGCGCCAGCAGCCCACCGACAGGGGAGATTTCTACTGAAGCTTTCTTT
>NA|TRBJ1-2|NA|TRBV5-4
CASSRGDKYGYTF
TGTGCCAGCAGCCGGGGGGACAAATATGGCTACACCTTC
>TRBD2|TRBJ2-1|NA|TRBV7-8
CASSIAGGPRYNEQFF
TGTGCCAGCAGCATAGCGGGAGGGCCAAGGTACAATGAGCAGTTCTTC
>NA|TRBJ1-2|NA|TRBV28
CASSLGRGSYTF
TGTGCCAGCAGTTTAGGCAGGGGAAGCTACACCTTC
>TRBD2|TRBJ2-5|few|TRBV4-1
CASSQVRLAGNIQETQYF
TGCGCCAGCAGCCAAGTACGACTAGCGGGGAACATCCAAGAGACCCAGTACTTC
>TRBD1|TRBJ1-1|NA|TRBV18
CASSPPSTGATTEAFF
TGTGCCAGCTCACCCCCAAGCACAGGGGCGACCACTGAAGCTTTCTTT
>NA|TRBJ1-1|NA|TRBV7-2
CASSIQQGPTEAFF
TGTGCCAGCAGCATCCAACAGGGTCCCACTGAAGCTTTCTTT
>TRBD1|TRBJ1-1|NA|TRBV6-5
CASSYSPGGRLAEAFF
TGTGCCAGCAGTTACTCCCCAGGGGGGCGGTTGGCTGAAGCTTTCTTT
>TRBD2|TRBJ2-7|once|TRBV2
CASHVPGLAGAGEQYF
TGTGCCAGCCACGTTCCGGGACTAGCGGGAGCGGGTGAGCAGTACTTC
>TRBD2|TRBJ2-7|NA|TRBV4-3
CASSQDPTAGGSYF
TGCGCCAGCAGCCAAGATCCCACAGCGGGAGGTTCGTACTTC
>NA|TRBJ1-1|NA|TRBV29-1
CSALRYKSEAFF
TGCAGCGCCCTCAGGTACAAGTCTGAAGCTTTCTTT
>NA|TRBJ1-3|few|TRBV6-5
CASSYSQDPGNTIYF
TGTGCCAGCAGTTACTCACAGGACCCGGGAAACACCATATATTTT
>TRBD2|TRBJ2-1|NA|TRBV10-2
CASSPSDARGGPKFF
TGCGCCAGCAGCCCAAGTGATGCGCGGGGGGGCCCGAAGTTCTTC
>NA|TRBJ2-2|once|TRBV2
CASTRTTYTGELFF
TGTGCCAGCACCCGGACTACCTACACCGGGGAGCTGTTTTTT
>TRBD2|TRBJ2-1|NA|TRBV6-4
CASSALTGGPINEQFF
TGTGCCAGCAGTGCGCTAACGGGAGGGCCAATAAATGAGCAGTTCTTC
>TRBD1|TRBJ1-1|NA|TRBV7-2
CASSLHRGRGNTEAFF
TGTGCCAGCAGCTTGCACAGGGGGCGGGGGAACACTGAAGCTTTCTTT
>NA|TRBJ2-5|NA|TRBV5-1
CASSPGLAMRETQYF
TGCGCCAGCAGCCCCGGACTGGCTATGAGGGAGACCCAGTACTTC
>TRBD2|TRBJ2-1|NA|TRBV6-5
CASSYRIVAGGNEQFF
TGTGCCAGCAGTTATCGGATCGTAGCGGGGGGCAATGAGCAGTTCTTC
>NA|TRBJ1-3|NA|TRBV4-2
CASSQVPVGNTIYF
TGTGCCAGCAGCCAAGTACCGGTTGGAAACACCATATATTTT
>TRBD1|TRBJ1-6|NA|TRBV19
CASSGQGTSPLHF
TGTGCCAGTAGTGGACAGGGAACTTCACCCCTCCACTTT
>TRBD1|TRBJ1-2|NA|TRBV27
CASRGTGSEPGLTYGYTF
TGTGCCAGCAGAGGGACAGGGTCAGAACCCGGACTAACATATGGCTACACCTTC
>TRBD1|TRBJ1-3|NA|TRBV19
CASSLQTGVGNTIYF
TGTGCCAGTAGCCTACAGACAGGGGTCGGAAACACCATATATTTT